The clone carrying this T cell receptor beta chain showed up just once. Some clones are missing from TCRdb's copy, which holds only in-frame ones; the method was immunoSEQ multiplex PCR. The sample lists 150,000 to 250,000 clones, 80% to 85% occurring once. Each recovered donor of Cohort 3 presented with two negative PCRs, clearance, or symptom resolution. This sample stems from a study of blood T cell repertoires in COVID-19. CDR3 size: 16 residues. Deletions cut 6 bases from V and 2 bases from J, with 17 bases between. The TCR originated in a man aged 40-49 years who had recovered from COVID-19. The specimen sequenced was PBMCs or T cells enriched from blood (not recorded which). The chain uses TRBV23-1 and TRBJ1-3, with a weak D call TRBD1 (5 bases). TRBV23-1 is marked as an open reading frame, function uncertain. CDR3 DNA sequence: TGCGCCAGCAGAAAGAGGTTAGGGGTCACTGGAAACACCATATATTTT. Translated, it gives CASRKRLGVTGNTIYF.